This TCR beta chain was sequenced for a study of blood T cell repertoires in COVID-19 (dated by TCRdb to about 2020). Regarding the complete study: The collaborator samples originated in the United States, Italy and Spain and spanned the acute and convalescent phases of COVID-19. The material from the prospective study consisted of cDNA or gDNA derived from T cells, B-cell-depleted T cells, or PBMCs. The dataset comprised deeply sampled blood TCRbeta repertoires from subjects exposed to, actively infected with, or recovered from COVID-19. The repertoires were made available in a free public database intended to serve as a resource for research on the immune response to SARS-CoV-2. Samples were obtained from the ongoing ImmuneRACE study (first 160 participants) and from some 1,300 subjects provided by 6 global collaborators. Sample metadata almost always included a de-identified subject ID, COVID-19 status, age in years and sex. HLA class I and class II types, where available, came from metadata supplied by the sample provider rather than from assay-based typing.

One collaborating source in Seattle enrolled patients while the patients were actively infected and followed the patients over time throughout the course of disease. Whole blood was collected in K2EDTA tubes by collaborating institutions according to the institutions' own protocols. For TCRbeta analysis, collaborators shipped samples as frozen whole blood, isolated PBMCs, or DNA extracted from either of those sample types. Paper-wide results and their limitations: The quantity of clinical and demographic metadata differed by source and by participant and was supplied without curation.

TCRbeta CDR3 regions were amplified from genomic DNA by means of the immunoSEQ Assay, a bias-controlled multiplex PCR. The authors' analysis ran thus. Within the assay, amplification of reference gene primers was used to estimate how many nucleated cells each sample contained. Sequence reads were collapsed and filtered to measure the absolute abundance of every unique TCRbeta CDR3 rearrangement. For each sample, productive Simpson clonality was calculated as the square root of Simpson's diversity index across productive rearrangements. The source is immuneACCESS, and TCRdb retained only in-frame sequences with V and J called. Part of the clones is not carried over; for the studies checked, unresolved V genes explain less than half of this, and the remainder is unexplained. D and trimming were read from the DNA, whereas the V and J calls and clone size are those reported in that table. A total of over 150,000 clones appear in this sample, approximately 80% of them only once. The ten largest clones add up to 12% of the sample.

As regards this clone: The antigen this receptor binds is unknown. It has no much larger one-base neighbor in the sample; base qualities were not kept.

The CDR3 covers 14 residues, taking in both the cysteine and the phenylalanine. The sequence is cut down to CDR3 DNA, 42 bases in frame from base 1. A distance of 10 bases separates the germline ends of V and J, which lose 6 bases and 2 bases respectively. Based on the germline V gene (reference sequence), the CDR1 and CDR2 sequences are LNHDA and SQIVND. This sequence originates from a woman aged 80 or older with COVID-19, enrolled during active disease. The rearrangement combines TRBV19 with TRBJ2-2, with the D gene uncertain. The source material was peripheral blood. The nucleotide sequence reads TGTGCCAGTAGACAGACGATTAACACCGGGGAGCTGTTTTTT. This is translated as CASRQTINTGELFF.